This entry features one T cell receptor (beta chain) sequence. The sample is drawn from a study of Tregs in tolerant kidney transplant recipients. Assay: immunoSEQ multiplex PCR; the TCRdb copy retains only in-frame clones and omits some. The top ten clones hold under 0.65% of a sample with 240,000 or so clones, about 86% of them seen once. This CDR3 has 16 amino acids. The ends were cut back, 3 bases at V and 3 bases at J, with 18 bases in the middle. Germline CDR1 and CDR2: SGHTA and FQGNSA. The rearrangement uses TRBV7-2 and TRBJ2-7, with D perhaps being TRBD1 or TRBD2 (6 bases each). This sequence originates from a human donor in good health. The sample consisted of CD4+ T cells from blood. The chain's CDR3 is CASSFTGRGALYEQYF. CDR3 nucleotide sequence: TGTGCCAGCAGCTTCACGGGTAGGGGGGCACTCTACGAGCAGTACTTC.